This TCR beta chain was recovered during a study of cytomegalovirus exposure and HLA in healthy donors. General study points: A missense DCLRE1C variant was associated with V- and J-gene trimming of TCR beta chains in a later analysis, and an independent cohort replicated the association. Using the classifier, cytomegalovirus status was reportedly diagnosed with high specificity and sensitivity.

Of note for this clone: Its target is unknown.

A multiplex PCR was run with 60 Vbeta primers and 13 Jbeta primers. Profiling relied on immunoSEQ multiplex PCR, and the TCRdb table lists in-frame clones only, not all of them. There are under 150,000 clones in the sample; about 80% occur only once, and less than 7.5% lies in the top ten. CDR3 length equals 12 residues. With 6 bases clipped from V and 10 bases from J, the junction kept 3 bases outside the gene matches. The V gene's germline CDR1 is LNHDA and CDR2 SQIVND (reference sequence). The TCR originated in a woman in her thirties or forties in good health and CMV-seropositive. Sequencing was performed on PBMCs. This sequence joins TRBV19 and TRBJ2-1; 10 bases fit TRBD1. CDR3 loop: CASRPTGGEQFF. CDR3 DNA sequence: TGTGCCAGTAGGCCGACAGGGGGCGAGCAGTTCTTC.